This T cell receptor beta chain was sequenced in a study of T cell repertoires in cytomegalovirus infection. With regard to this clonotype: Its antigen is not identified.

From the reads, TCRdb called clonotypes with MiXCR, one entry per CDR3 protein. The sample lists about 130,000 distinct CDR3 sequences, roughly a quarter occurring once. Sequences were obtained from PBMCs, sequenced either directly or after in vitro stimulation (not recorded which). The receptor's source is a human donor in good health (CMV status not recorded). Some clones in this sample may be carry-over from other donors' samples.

For the CDR3, the DNA is TGTGCCAGCAGTTTAAGTGGGGAGCACGGGGAGCTGTTTTTT. This sequence encodes CASSLSGEHGELFF. The chain joins TRBV28 to TRBJ2-2, with TRBD2 as a possible D gene (5 bases). Trimming left V 2 bases short and J 7 bases short, with 11 bases between. The CDR3 covers 14 residues. CDR1 is MDHEN, CDR2 SYDVKM, per germline.